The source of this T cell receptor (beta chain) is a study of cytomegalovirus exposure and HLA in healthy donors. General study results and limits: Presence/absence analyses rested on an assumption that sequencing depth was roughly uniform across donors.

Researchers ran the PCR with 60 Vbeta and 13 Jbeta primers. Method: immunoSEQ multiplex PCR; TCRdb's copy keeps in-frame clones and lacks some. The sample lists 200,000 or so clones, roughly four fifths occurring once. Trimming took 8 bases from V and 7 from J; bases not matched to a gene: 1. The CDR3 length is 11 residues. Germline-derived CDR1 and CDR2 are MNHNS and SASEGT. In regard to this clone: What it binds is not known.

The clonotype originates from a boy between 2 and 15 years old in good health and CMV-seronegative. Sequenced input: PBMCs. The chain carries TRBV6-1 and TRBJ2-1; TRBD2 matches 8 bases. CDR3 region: CASRGGNEQFF. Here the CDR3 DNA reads TGTGCCAGCCGGGGGGGGAATGAGCAGTTCTTC.